Shown below are 13 T cell receptor beta chains from a single sample sequenced in a study of cytomegalovirus exposure and HLA in healthy donors. PCR primers comprised 60 Vbeta and 13 Jbeta primers. Libraries were prepared by immunoSEQ multiplex PCR; TCRdb keeps only in-frame clonotypes and omits some of them. The table lists a few hundred thousand clones, 70% to 85% of them singletons. Sequences were obtained from PBMCs. All receptors derive from a woman in her thirties or forties in good health and CMV-seronegative.

V is TRBV30 and J is TRBJ1-2; no clear D gene. V was cut by 1 base and J by 1 base, with 10 bases left in between. The CDR3 length is 14 residues. Per germline, CDR1 GTSNPN and CDR2 SVGIG (reference sequence). CDR3: CAWSENTFNYGYTF. Here the CDR3 DNA reads TGTGCCTGGAGTGAAAACACCTTTAACTATGGCTACACCTTC.

This clone was recorded once. This rearrangement joins TRBV30 to TRBJ2-4, with D tentatively TRBD2 (6 bases). V was trimmed by 0 bases and J by 0 bases, leaving 9 bases between them. The germline gives CDR1 GTSNPN, CDR2 SVGIG (reference sequence). The CDR3 extends over 15 amino acids. The DNA of the CDR3 is TGTGCCTGGAGTGTGAAGGGACTAGCCAAAAACATTCAGTACTTC. Translation: CAWSVKGLAKNIQYF.

The V gene is TRBV30, the J gene TRBJ1-1; 8 bases are a match to TRBD1. Germline loops: CDR1 GTSNPN, CDR2 SVGIG (reference sequence). Trimming at V came to 1 base and at J to 1 base, leaving 11 bases not matched to a gene. CDR3 length equals 17 residues. This CDR3 is CAWSAGRTGKGNTEAFF. DNA of the CDR3: TGTGCCTGGAGTGCCGGTCGGACAGGGAAGGGGAACACTGAAGCTTTCTTT. Full variable domain (missing parts from reference TRBV30 and TRBJ1-1): SQTIHQWPATLVQPVGSPLSLECTVEGTSNPNLYWYRQAAGRGLQLLFYSVGIGQISSEVPQNLSASRPQDRQFILSSKKLLLSDSGFYLCAWSAGRTGKGNTEAFFGQGTRLTVV.

The rearrangement uses TRBV5-5 and TRBJ1-1; maybe TRBD1 (6 bases). Germline loops: CDR1 SGHKS, CDR2 YYEKEE (reference sequence). The CDR3 is made up of 16 amino acids. Trimming cost V 8 bases and J 2 bases, with 22 bases left between them. CDR3: CASSPTGTTFNTEAFF. The CDR3 coding sequence is TGTGCCAGTAGCCCAACCGGGACAACCTTTAACACTGAAGCTTTCTTT.

The chain uses TRBV10-3 and TRBJ1-5; 10 nucleotides align to TRBD1. The CDR3 is 14 amino acids. CDR1 is ENHRY and CDR2 is SYGVKD in the germline V gene. The trim removed 5 bases at V and 5 bases at J, leaving 3 bases unmatched. The CDR3 nucleotides are TGTGCCATCAGTACCGGGACAGGGGATCAGCCCCAGCATTTT. Translated, it gives CAISTGTGDQPQHF.

The chain uses TRBV11-2 and TRBJ2-7; D is uncertain. From germline, CDR1 is SGHAT and CDR2 FQNNGV. The CDR3 loop spans 13 amino acids. Trimming shortened V by 5 bases and J by 2 bases, and 10 bases separated the two germline ends. CDR3 DNA: TGTGCCAGCAGCGCGACTCAAACCTACGAGCAGTACTTC. Translating gives CASSATQTYEQYF.

The V and J genes are TRBV9 and TRBJ1-1; TRBD1 matches 10 bases. The CDR3 loop spans 19 amino acids. V dropped 2 bases and J dropped 1; count of bases not matched to a gene: 14. Germline CDR1 reads SGDLS; CDR2 reads YYNGEE. Written as DNA, the CDR3 is TGTGCCAGCAGCGTGGACGGGACAGGGGAAGGAGGATCGAACACTGAAGCTTTCTTT. This codes for CASSVDGTGEGGSNTEAFF.

The rearrangement joins TRBV2 to TRBJ2-2; D is ambiguous. The CDR3 sequence is 14 residues long. V was cut by 5 bases and J by 6 bases, with 13 bases left in between. Germline V CDR1 and CDR2: SNHLY, FYNNEI. In DNA, the CDR3 is TGTGCCAGCAGTCCAGGATTAGGTCCCGGGGAGCTGTTTTTT. Protein sequence: CASSPGLGPGELFF.

The chain carries TRBV7-9 and TRBJ2-2, with D uncertain. CDR1 and CDR2 (germline): SEHNR, FQNEAQ (reference sequence). The CDR3 is 16 amino acids. Trimming cost V 2 bases and J 1 base, with 11 bases left between them. The CDR3 protein is CASSLLSSLNTGELFF. DNA for the CDR3: TGTGCCAGCAGCTTACTCTCGAGTTTGAACACCGGGGAGCTGTTTTTT.

The chain couples TRBV4-3 to TRBJ1-3; D perhaps matches TRBD1 (6 bases). The V gene lost 0 bases and the J gene lost 4 bases, with 10 bases spanning the gap. Germline-derived CDR1 and CDR2 are LGHNA and YSLEER. The CDR3 loop spans 15 amino acids. The CDR3 DNA reads as TGCGCCAGCAGCCAAGACGGGGGGCTCGGAAACACCATATATTTT. Translation gives CASSQDGGLGNTIYF.

The V and J genes are TRBV28 and TRBJ1-6; 8 bases align to TRBD1. This CDR3 is built from 14 residues. Germline trimming cut 5 bases from V and 8 bases from J; bases unmatched to any gene: 5. Germline values: CDR1 MDHEN, CDR2 SYDVKM. The CDR3 coding sequence is TGTGCCAGCAGTCCCGGACAGGGATATTCACCCCTCCACTTT. It specifies CASSPGQGYSPLHF.

The chain links TRBV25-1 to TRBJ2-2; D call uncertain. CDR1 and CDR2 (germline): MGHDK, SYGVNS. This CDR3 spans 13 amino acids. The V and J ends lost 7 bases and 5 bases respectively, with 11 bases between them. The CDR3 DNA reads as TGTGCCAGCACACGCGAGATTACCGGGGAGCTGTTTTTT. Amino acid sequence: CASTREITGELFF.

The chain is built from TRBV5-4 and TRBJ2-2, with TRBD2 matching over 8 bases. J gave up 4 bases and V 3 bases, and 14 bases lay outside the gene matches. CDR1 and CDR2 from the germline V gene are SGHNT and YYREEE (reference sequence). This CDR3 spans 18 amino acids. CDR3 DNA: TGTGCCAGCAGCTCGAAGGTAGCGGGGCCTTCGACCACCGGGGAGCTGTTTTTT. Translated, it gives CASSSKVAGPSTTGELFF.